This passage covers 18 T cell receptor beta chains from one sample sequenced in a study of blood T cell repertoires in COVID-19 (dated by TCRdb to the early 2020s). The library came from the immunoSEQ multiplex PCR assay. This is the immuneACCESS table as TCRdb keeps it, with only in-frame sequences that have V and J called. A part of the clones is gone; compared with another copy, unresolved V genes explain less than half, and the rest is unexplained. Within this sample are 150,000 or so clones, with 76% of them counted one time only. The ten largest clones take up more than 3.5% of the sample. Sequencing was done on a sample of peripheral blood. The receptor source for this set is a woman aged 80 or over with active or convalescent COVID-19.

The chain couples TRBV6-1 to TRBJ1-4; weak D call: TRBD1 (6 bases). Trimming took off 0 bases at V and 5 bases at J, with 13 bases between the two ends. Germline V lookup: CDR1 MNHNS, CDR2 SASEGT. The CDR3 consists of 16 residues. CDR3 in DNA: TGTGCCAGCAGTGAAGCGCGAGGACAGATCAATGAAAAACTGTTTTTT. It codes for CASSEARGQINEKLFF.

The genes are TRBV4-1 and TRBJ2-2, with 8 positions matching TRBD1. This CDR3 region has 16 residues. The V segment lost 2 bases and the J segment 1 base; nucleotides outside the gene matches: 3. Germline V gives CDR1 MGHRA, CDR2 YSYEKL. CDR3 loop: CASSQKGTGNTGELFF. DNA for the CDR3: TGCGCCAGCAGCCAAAAAGGGACAGGGAACACCGGGGAGCTGTTTTTT.

The DNA for the CDR3 is TGTGCCAGTAGTCCCCCGGGGAGCAATCAGCCCCAGCATTTT. Translation gives CASSPPGSNQPQHF. The chain has TRBV19 and TRBJ1-5; D gene unclear. CDR3 size: 14 residues. V lost 5 bases and J 1 base, leaving 9 bases between the germline ends. Germline V lookup: CDR1 LNHDA, CDR2 SQIVND (reference sequence).

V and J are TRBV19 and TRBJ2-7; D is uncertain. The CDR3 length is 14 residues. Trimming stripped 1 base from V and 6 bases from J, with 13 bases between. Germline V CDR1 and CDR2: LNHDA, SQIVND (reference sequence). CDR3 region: CASSIGAPPGEQYF. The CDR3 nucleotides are TGTGCCAGTAGTATAGGAGCCCCGCCGGGCGAGCAGTACTTC.

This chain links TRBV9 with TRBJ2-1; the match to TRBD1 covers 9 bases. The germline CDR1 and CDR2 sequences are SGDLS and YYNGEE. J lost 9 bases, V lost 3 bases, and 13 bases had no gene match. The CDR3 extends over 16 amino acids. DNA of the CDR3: TGTGCCAGCAGCGACCGGGACAGGGTTTATAGGGGTGAGCAGTTCTTC. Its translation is CASSDRDRVYRGEQFF. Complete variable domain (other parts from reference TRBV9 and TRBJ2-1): DSGVTQTPKHLITATGQRVTLRCSPRSGDLSVYWYQQSLDQGLQFLIQYYNGEERAKGNILERFSAQQFPDLHSELNLSSLELGDSALYFCASSDRDRVYRGEQFFGPGTRLTVL.

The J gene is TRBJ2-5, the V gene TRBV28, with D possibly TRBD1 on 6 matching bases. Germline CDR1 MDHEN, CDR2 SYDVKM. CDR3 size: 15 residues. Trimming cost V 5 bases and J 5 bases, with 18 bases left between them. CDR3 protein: CASSVGGVGLETQYF. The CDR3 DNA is TGTGCCAGCAGTGTAGGGGGTGTGGGTCTGGAGACCCAGTACTTC.

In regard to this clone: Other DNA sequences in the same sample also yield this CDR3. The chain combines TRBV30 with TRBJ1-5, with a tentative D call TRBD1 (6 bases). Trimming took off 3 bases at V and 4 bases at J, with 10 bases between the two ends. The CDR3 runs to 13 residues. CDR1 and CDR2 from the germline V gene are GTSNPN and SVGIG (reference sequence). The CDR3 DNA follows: TGTGCCTGGAGCGGACAGAATAATCAGCCCCAGCATTTT. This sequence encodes CAWSGQNNQPQHF.

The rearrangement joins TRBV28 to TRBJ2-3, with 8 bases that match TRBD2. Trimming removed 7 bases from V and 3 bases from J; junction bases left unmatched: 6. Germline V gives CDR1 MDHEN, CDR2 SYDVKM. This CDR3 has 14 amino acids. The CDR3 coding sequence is TGTGCCAGCAAGGCGGGGGGCCGGACAGATACGCAGTATTTT. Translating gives CASKAGGRTDTQYF.

The CDR3 sequence is CASSWTGLAGANQETQYF. In DNA, the CDR3 is TGCGCCAGCAGCTGGACGGGACTAGCGGGGGCAAACCAAGAGACCCAGTACTTC. The chain couples TRBV5-1 to TRBJ2-5; TRBD2 matches 14 bases. CDR1 is SGHRS and CDR2 is YFSETQ in the germline V gene. V lost 3 bases and J lost 0; bases outside the gene matches: 7. This CDR3 comprises 18 residues.

CDR3 DNA sequence: TGCGCCAGCAGCTTGGCGGCGGGACGGACTAATTCACCCCTCCACTTT. Encoded protein: CASSLAAGRTNSPLHF. V gene TRBV5-1 combines with J gene TRBJ1-6, with D perhaps matching TRBD1 (5 bases). Germline V gene lookup returns CDR1 SGHRS and CDR2 YFSETQ. The V and J ends lost 0 bases and 6 bases respectively, with 13 bases between them. The CDR3 length is 16 residues.

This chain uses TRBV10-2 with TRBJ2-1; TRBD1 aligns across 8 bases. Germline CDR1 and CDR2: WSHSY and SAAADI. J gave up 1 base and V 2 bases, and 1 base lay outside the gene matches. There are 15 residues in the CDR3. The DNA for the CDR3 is TGCGCCAGCAGTGAGGGACAGGGATCCTACAATGAGCAGTTCTTC. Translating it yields CASSEGQGSYNEQFF.

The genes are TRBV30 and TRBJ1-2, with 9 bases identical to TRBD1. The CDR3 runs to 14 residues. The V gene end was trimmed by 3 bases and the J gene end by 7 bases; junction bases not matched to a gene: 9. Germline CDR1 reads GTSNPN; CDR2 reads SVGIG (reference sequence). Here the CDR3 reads CAWRADRGLGGYTF. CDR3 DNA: TGTGCCTGGAGGGCGGACAGGGGTTTGGGTGGCTACACCTTC.

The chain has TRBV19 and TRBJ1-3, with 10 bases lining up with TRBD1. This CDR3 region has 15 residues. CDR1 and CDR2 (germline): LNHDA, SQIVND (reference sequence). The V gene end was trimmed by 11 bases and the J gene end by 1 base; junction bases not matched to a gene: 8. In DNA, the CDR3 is TGTGCCTCTTCGGACAGGGGGAATTCTGGAAACACCATATATTTT. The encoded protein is CASSDRGNSGNTIYF.

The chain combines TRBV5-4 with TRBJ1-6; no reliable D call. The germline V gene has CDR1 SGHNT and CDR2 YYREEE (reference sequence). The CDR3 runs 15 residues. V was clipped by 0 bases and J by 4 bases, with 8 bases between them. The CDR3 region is CASSLAAQYNSPLHF. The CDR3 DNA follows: TGTGCCAGCAGCTTGGCAGCACAGTATAATTCACCCCTCCACTTT.

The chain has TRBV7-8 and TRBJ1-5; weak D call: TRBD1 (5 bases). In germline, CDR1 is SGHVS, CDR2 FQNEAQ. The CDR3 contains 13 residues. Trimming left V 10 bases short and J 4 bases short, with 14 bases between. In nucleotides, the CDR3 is TGTGCCACCTCGAAGGGGCGGAATCAGCCCCAGCATTTT. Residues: CATSKGRNQPQHF.

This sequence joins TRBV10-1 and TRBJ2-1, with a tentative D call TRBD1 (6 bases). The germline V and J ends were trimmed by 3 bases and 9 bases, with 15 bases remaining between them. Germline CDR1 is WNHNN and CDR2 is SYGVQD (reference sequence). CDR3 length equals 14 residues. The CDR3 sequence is CASSEITGTGEQFF. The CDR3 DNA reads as TGCGCCAGCAGTGAAATAACAGGGACCGGTGAGCAGTTCTTC.

The CDR3 sequence is CASSQRPGQVTHF. DNA of the CDR3: TGCGCCAGCAGTCAACGTCCGGGACAGGTGACCCACTTT. The rearrangement joins TRBV23-1 to TRBJ1-6, with 8 bases fitting TRBD1. TRBV23-1 falls under the ORF class, with uncertain function. Trimming removed 2 bases from V and 18 bases from J; junction bases left unmatched: 9. The CDR3 runs 13 residues.

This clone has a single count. Here the CDR3 DNA reads TGTGCCAGCAGTGAGTCTAGCGGGGGAAGGGCAGATACGCAGTATTTT. As protein: CASSESSGGRADTQYF. The rearrangement uses TRBV6-4 and TRBJ2-3; 10 nucleotides match TRBD2. From germline, CDR1 is MRHNA and CDR2 SNTAGT. The CDR3 covers 16 residues. V lost 3 bases to trimming and J lost 4 bases; unmatched junction nucleotides: 7.